These T cell receptor beta chains were read from a single sample in a study of cytomegalovirus exposure and HLA in healthy donors. Sequencing used immunoSEQ multiplex PCR; TCRdb keeps in-frame clones, though not all of them. The sample has some 130,000 clones, about 85% seen once. Sequencing input: PBMCs. The receptor source for this set is a boy younger than 18 in good health and CMV-seronegative. Both conserved end residues are part of each CDR3. Fields, in order: V gene, clone size, D gene, J gene, CDR3 protein, CDR3 DNA. D genes are given only for firm matches. Expanded clones are given a class, and other clones once, few, many or no size at all.

V gene: TRBV19; clone size: few; D gene: NA; J gene: TRBJ1-1; CDR3 protein: CASKEFSEAFF; CDR3 DNA: TGTGCCAGTAAGGAGTTTTCTGAAGCTTTCTTT
V gene: TRBV7-9; clone size: NA; D gene: NA; J gene: TRBJ1-1; CDR3 protein: CASRPGGGEAFF; CDR3 DNA: TGTGCCAGCAGACCCGGCGGGGGCGAAGCTTTCTTT
V gene: TRBV6-1; clone size: NA; D gene: TRBD1; J gene: TRBJ1-2; CDR3 protein: CASSLGTGSGYGYPF; CDR3 DNA: TGTGCCAGCAGTTTGGGGACAGGGAGCGGCTATGGCTACCCCTTC
V gene: TRBV6-5; clone size: few; D gene: NA; J gene: TRBJ1-1; CDR3 protein: CASSYSTGNTEAFF; CDR3 DNA: TGTGCCAGCAGTTACTCGACAGGGAACACTGAAGCTTTCTTT
V gene: TRBV5-1; clone size: NA; D gene: TRBD2; J gene: TRBJ2-1; CDR3 protein: CASGLAGYNEQFF; CDR3 DNA: TGCGCCAGCGGACTAGCCGGCTACAATGAGCAGTTCTTC
V gene: TRBV12-1; clone size: NA; D gene: NA; J gene: TRBJ1-1; CDR3 protein: CASRSGGMHTEAFF; CDR3 DNA: TGTGCCAGCAGGTCAGGGGGGATGCACACTGAAGCTTTCTTT
V gene: TRBV9; clone size: NA; D gene: NA; J gene: TRBJ1-1; CDR3 protein: CASSAGHLNTEAFF; CDR3 DNA: TGTGCCAGCAGCGCGGGACATCTGAACACTGAAGCTTTCTTT
V gene: TRBV7-9; clone size: NA; D gene: TRBD1; J gene: TRBJ2-5; CDR3 protein: CASSQILRGQETQYF; CDR3 DNA: TGTGCCAGCAGCCAAATACTAAGGGGGCAGGAGACCCAGTACTTC
V gene: TRBV5-4; clone size: NA; D gene: NA; J gene: TRBJ2-7; CDR3 protein: CASSLDPGSYEQYF; CDR3 DNA: TGTGCCAGCAGCTTGGACCCGGGTTCCTACGAGCAGTACTTC
V gene: TRBV4-3; clone size: NA; D gene: NA; J gene: TRBJ1-4; CDR3 protein: CASSQVGRNNEKLFF; CDR3 DNA: TGCGCCAGCAGCCAAGTGGGCCGGAATAATGAAAAACTGTTTTTT
V gene: TRBV7-2; clone size: NA; D gene: TRBD1; J gene: TRBJ1-5; CDR3 protein: CASSLVGTGGNSQPQHF; CDR3 DNA: TGTGCCAGCAGCTTAGTTGGGACAGGGGGCAATTCTCAGCCCCAGCATTTT
V gene: TRBV4-3; clone size: NA; D gene: TRBD1; J gene: TRBJ2-7; CDR3 protein: CASSQTGSSYEQYF; CDR3 DNA: TGCGCCAGCAGCCAGACAGGGAGCTCCTACGAGCAGTACTTC
V gene: TRBV19; clone size: NA; D gene: NA; J gene: TRBJ2-1; CDR3 protein: CASSMGASGYNEQFF; CDR3 DNA: TGTGCCAGTAGTATGGGGGCTAGCGGATACAATGAGCAGTTCTTC
V gene: TRBV27; clone size: NA; D gene: NA; J gene: TRBJ2-3; CDR3 protein: CASSQAWASSTDTQYF; CDR3 DNA: TGTGCCAGCAGTCAAGCATGGGCATCTAGCACAGATACGCAGTATTTT
V gene: TRBV7-9; clone size: NA; D gene: TRBD1; J gene: TRBJ1-1; CDR3 protein: CASSLALQGAWYTEAFF; CDR3 DNA: TGTGCCAGCAGCTTAGCCCTACAGGGGGCATGGTACACTGAAGCTTTCTTT
V gene: TRBV12-5; clone size: NA; D gene: TRBD1; J gene: TRBJ1-1; CDR3 protein: CASGLYTGVETEAFF; CDR3 DNA: TGTGCTAGTGGCCTCTACACAGGGGTGGAAACTGAAGCTTTCTTT
V gene: TRBV7-7; clone size: NA; D gene: NA; J gene: TRBJ2-1; CDR3 protein: CASSPTGVNSYNEQFF; CDR3 DNA: TGTGCCAGCAGCCCGACAGGTGTTAATTCCTACAATGAGCAGTTCTTC
V gene: TRBV7-7; clone size: few; D gene: TRBD2; J gene: TRBJ2-1; CDR3 protein: CASSPRTSGYNEQFF; CDR3 DNA: TGTGCCAGCAGCCCCAGGACTAGCGGCTACAATGAGCAGTTCTTC
V gene: TRBV7-9; clone size: NA; D gene: TRBD2; J gene: TRBJ2-5; CDR3 protein: CASSATSGGVQETQYF; CDR3 DNA: TGTGCCAGCAGCGCAACTAGCGGGGGGGTCCAAGAGACCCAGTACTTC
V gene: TRBV5-1; clone size: NA; D gene: NA; J gene: TRBJ2-1; CDR3 protein: CASSLVQGSYNEQFF; CDR3 DNA: TGCGCCAGCAGCTTGGTACAGGGCAGCTACAATGAGCAGTTCTTC
V gene: TRBV10-3; clone size: NA; D gene: TRBD2; J gene: TRBJ2-1; CDR3 protein: CAISDVGGEGPYNEQFF; CDR3 DNA: TGTGCCATCAGCGACGTGGGGGGGGAGGGCCCTTACAATGAGCAGTTCTTC
V gene: TRBV5-1; clone size: once; D gene: TRBD2; J gene: TRBJ2-3; CDR3 protein: CASSLGLAGPSSTDTQYF; CDR3 DNA: TGCGCCAGCAGCTTGGGACTAGCGGGTCCCTCTAGCACAGATACGCAGTATTTT
V gene: TRBV7-9; clone size: NA; D gene: TRBD1; J gene: TRBJ2-7; CDR3 protein: CASSSGQGGVIDEQYF; CDR3 DNA: TGTGCCAGCAGCTCGGGACAGGGGGGGGTGATCGACGAGCAGTACTTC
V gene: TRBV27; clone size: NA; D gene: TRBD2; J gene: TRBJ2-7; CDR3 protein: CASSLLAGSYEQYF; CDR3 DNA: TGTGCCAGCAGTTTGTTAGCGGGGTCCTACGAGCAGTACTTC
V gene: TRBV5-1; clone size: NA; D gene: TRBD2; J gene: TRBJ2-2; CDR3 protein: CASSPTSLTSGENTGELFF; CDR3 DNA: TGCGCCAGCAGCCCCACCTCCTTGACTAGCGGGGAGAACACCGGGGAGCTGTTTTTT
V gene: TRBV19; clone size: few; D gene: NA; J gene: TRBJ1-5; CDR3 protein: CASSSHSSAQHF; CDR3 DNA: TGTGCCAGTAGTTCCCACTCCTCTGCCCAGCATTTT
V gene: TRBV6-5; clone size: once; D gene: NA; J gene: TRBJ2-1; CDR3 protein: CASSHRSGKQFF; CDR3 DNA: TGTGCCAGCAGCCACAGGTCTGGGAAGCAGTTCTTC
V gene: TRBV5-4; clone size: NA; D gene: TRBD2; J gene: TRBJ2-1; CDR3 protein: CASSPGTSGGWGNEQFF; CDR3 DNA: TGTGCCAGCAGCCCCGGGACTAGCGGGGGATGGGGTAATGAGCAGTTCTTC
V gene: TRBV6-5; clone size: NA; D gene: NA; J gene: TRBJ1-1; CDR3 protein: CASNPRTESLTAFF; CDR3 DNA: TGTGCCAGCAACCCCCGGACAGAATCACTGACAGCTTTCTTT
V gene: TRBV14; clone size: NA; D gene: NA; J gene: TRBJ1-2; CDR3 protein: CASSQDLETGSSTF; CDR3 DNA: TGTGCCAGCAGCCAAGATTTAGAGACAGGTTCGAGCACCTTC
V gene: TRBV7-9; clone size: once; D gene: NA; J gene: TRBJ1-5; CDR3 protein: CASSLGQNSNQPQHF; CDR3 DNA: TGTGCCAGCAGCTTAGGGCAAAATAGCAATCAGCCCCAGCATTTT
V gene: TRBV6-1; clone size: NA; D gene: TRBD1; J gene: TRBJ1-2; CDR3 protein: CASIRTGDGYTF; CDR3 DNA: TGTGCCAGCATTAGGACAGGGGATGGCTACACCTTC
V gene: TRBV4-3; clone size: few; D gene: TRBD1; J gene: TRBJ1-1; CDR3 protein: CASSLGQGNTEAFF; CDR3 DNA: TGCGCCAGCAGCCTTGGACAGGGGAACACTGAAGCTTTCTTT
V gene: TRBV7-2; clone size: NA; D gene: NA; J gene: TRBJ2-7; CDR3 protein: CASSLTRGTYEQYF; CDR3 DNA: TGTGCCAGCAGCTTAACGAGAGGAACCTACGAGCAGTACTTC